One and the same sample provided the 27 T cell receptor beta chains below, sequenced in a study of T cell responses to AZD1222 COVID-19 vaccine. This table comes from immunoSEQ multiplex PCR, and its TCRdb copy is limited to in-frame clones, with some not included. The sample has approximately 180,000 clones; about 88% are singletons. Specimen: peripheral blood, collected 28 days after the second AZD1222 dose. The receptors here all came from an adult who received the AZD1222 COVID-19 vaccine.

CDR3 residues: CASSSLTSNEQFF. The CDR3 DNA reads as TGCGCCAGCAGCTCCCTGACTAGTAATGAGCAGTTCTTC. The chain links TRBV5-1 to TRBJ2-1; D possibly corresponds to TRBD2 (6 bases). The germline V and J ends were trimmed by 3 bases and 7 bases, with 11 bases remaining between them. Germline V gives CDR1 SGHRS, CDR2 YFSETQ. The CDR3 runs 13 residues.

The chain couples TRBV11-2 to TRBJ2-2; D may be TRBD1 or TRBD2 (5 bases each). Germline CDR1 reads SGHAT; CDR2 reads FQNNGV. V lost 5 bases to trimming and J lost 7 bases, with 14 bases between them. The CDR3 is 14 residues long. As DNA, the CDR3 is TGTGCCAGCAGCGTTTCCGGGACGCTCGGGGAGCTGTTTTTT. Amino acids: CASSVSGTLGELFF.

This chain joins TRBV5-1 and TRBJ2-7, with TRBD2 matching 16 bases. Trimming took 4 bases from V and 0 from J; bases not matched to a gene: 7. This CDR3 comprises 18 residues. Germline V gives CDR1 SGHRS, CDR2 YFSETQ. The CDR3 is CASSTGLAGGPSSYEQYF. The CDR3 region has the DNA TGCGCCAGCAGCACGGGACTAGCGGGAGGGCCAAGCTCCTACGAGCAGTACTTC.

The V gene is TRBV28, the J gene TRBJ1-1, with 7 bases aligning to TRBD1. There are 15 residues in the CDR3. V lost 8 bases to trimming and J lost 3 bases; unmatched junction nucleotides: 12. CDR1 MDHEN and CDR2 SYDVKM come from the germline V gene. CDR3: CASGWGTADYTEAFF. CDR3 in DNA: TGTGCCAGCGGATGGGGGACAGCCGATTACACTGAAGCTTTCTTT.

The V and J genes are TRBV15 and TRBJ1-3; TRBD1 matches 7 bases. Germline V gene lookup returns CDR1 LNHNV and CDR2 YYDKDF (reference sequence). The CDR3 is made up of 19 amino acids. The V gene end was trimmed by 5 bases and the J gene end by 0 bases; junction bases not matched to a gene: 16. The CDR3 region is CATSADRMTPTGSGNTIYF. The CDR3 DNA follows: TGTGCCACCAGCGCGGACAGGATGACGCCGACTGGCTCTGGAAACACCATATATTTT.

The CDR3 reads CASSPDGTDTQYF. DNA of the CDR3: TGTGCCAGCAGCCCCGACGGCACAGATACGCAGTATTTT. This chain links TRBV28 with TRBJ2-3, with D unresolved. The germline gives CDR1 MDHEN, CDR2 SYDVKM. The CDR3 is made up of 13 amino acids. Trimming shortened V by 6 bases and J by 1 base, and 8 bases separated the two germline ends.

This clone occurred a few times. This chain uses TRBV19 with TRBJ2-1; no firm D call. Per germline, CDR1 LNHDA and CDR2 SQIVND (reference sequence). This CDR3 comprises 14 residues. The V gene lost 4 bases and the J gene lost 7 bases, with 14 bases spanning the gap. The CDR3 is CASSNLVARNEQFF. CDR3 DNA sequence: TGTGCCAGTAGTAATTTGGTAGCCCGGAATGAGCAGTTCTTC.

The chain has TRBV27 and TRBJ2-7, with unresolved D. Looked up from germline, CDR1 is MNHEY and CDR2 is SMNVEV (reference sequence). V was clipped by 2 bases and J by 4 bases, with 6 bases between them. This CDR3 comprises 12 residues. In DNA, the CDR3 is TGTGCCAGCAGTTTAAGAGGTTACGAGCAGTACTTC. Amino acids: CASSLRGYEQYF.

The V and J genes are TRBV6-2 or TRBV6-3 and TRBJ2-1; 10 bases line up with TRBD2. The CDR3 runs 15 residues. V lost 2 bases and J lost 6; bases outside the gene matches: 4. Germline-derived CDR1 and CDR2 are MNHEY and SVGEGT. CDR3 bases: TGTGCCAGCAGTTACGGTCTAGCGGGAGCCAATGAGCAGTTCTTC. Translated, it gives CASSYGLAGANEQFF.

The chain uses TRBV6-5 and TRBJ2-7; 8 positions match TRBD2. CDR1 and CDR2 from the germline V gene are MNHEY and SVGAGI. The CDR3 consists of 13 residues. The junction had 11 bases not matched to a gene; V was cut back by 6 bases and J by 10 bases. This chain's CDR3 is CASSTHSSGIQYF. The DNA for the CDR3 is TGTGCCAGCAGCACCCATAGTAGCGGGATTCAGTACTTC.

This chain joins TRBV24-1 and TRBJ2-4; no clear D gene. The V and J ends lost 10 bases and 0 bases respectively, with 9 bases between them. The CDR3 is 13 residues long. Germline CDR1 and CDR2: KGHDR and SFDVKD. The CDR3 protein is CATSDEAKNIQYF. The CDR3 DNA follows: TGTGCCACTTCTGATGAAGCCAAAAACATTCAGTACTTC.

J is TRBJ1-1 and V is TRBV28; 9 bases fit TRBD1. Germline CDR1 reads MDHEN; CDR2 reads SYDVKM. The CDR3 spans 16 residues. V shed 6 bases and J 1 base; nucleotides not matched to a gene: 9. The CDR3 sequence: CASSPWTGAGNTEAFF. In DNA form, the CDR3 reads TGTGCCAGCAGCCCCTGGACAGGGGCGGGGAACACTGAAGCTTTCTTT.

The CDR3 spells CASSLAGTGNTEAFF. CDR3 nucleotide sequence: TGTGCCAGCAGCTTAGCAGGGACAGGGAACACTGAAGCTTTCTTT. The chain carries TRBV11-2 and TRBJ1-1, with 8 bases that match TRBD1. V was clipped by 1 base and J by 1 base; unmatched bases: 2. This CDR3 is 15 amino acids long. Germline values: CDR1 SGHAT, CDR2 FQNNGV.

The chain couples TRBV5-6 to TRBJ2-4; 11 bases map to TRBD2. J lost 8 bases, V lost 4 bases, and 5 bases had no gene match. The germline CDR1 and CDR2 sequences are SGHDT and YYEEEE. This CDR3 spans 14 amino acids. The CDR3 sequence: CASSAGTSGDIQYF. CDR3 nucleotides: TGTGCCAGCAGCGCCGGGACTAGCGGTGACATTCAGTACTTC.

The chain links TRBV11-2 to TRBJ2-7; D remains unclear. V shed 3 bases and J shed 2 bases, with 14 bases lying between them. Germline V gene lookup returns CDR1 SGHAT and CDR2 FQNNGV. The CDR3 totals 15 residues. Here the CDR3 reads CASSFGRTQAYEQYF. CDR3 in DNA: TGTGCCAGCAGCTTCGGCCGGACCCAAGCCTACGAGCAGTACTTC.

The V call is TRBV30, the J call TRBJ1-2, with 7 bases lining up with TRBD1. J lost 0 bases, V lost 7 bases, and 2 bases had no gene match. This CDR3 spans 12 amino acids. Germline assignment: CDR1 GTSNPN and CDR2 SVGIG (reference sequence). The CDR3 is CAYRGTNYGYTF. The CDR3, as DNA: TGTGCCTACAGGGGTACTAACTATGGCTACACCTTC.

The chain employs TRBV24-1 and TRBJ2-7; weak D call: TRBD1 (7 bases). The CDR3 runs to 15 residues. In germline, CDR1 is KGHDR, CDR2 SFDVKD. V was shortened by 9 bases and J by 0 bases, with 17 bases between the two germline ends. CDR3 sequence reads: CATGEAGTASYEQYF. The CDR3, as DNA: TGTGCCACCGGGGAGGCCGGGACAGCCTCCTACGAGCAGTACTTC.

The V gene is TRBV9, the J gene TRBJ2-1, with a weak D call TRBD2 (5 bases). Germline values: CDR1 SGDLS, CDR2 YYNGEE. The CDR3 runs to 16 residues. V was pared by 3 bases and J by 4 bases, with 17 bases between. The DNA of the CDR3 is TGTGCCAGCAGCGCCCCCGGAGGAGTTCGGTACAATGAGCAGTTCTTC. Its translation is CASSAPGGVRYNEQFF.

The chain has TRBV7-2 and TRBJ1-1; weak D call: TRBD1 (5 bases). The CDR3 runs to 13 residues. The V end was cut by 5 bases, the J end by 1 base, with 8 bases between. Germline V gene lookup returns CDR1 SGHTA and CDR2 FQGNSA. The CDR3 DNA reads TGTGCCAGCAGCGAGCAGGGGAACACTGAAGCTTTCTTT. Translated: CASSEQGNTEAFF.

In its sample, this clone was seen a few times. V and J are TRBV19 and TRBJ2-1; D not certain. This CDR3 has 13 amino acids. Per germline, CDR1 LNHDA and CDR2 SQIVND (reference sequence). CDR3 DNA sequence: TGTGCACAAAGGGCTAGCTCCTACAATGAGCAGTTCTTC. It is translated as CAQRASSYNEQFF.

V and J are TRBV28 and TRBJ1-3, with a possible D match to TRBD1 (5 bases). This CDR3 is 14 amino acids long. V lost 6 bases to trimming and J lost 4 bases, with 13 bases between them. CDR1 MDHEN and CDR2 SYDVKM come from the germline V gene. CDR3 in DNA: TGTGCCAGCAGCATGGGGGGGTTCGGAAACACCATATATTTT. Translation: CASSMGGFGNTIYF.

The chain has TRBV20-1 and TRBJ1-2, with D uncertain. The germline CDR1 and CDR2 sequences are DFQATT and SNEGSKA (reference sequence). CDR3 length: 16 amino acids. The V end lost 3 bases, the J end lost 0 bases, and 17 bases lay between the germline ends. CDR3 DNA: TGCAGTGCTAGTCTTACTCAGACGGTTCCTAACTATGGCTACACCTTC. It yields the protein CSASLTQTVPNYGYTF.

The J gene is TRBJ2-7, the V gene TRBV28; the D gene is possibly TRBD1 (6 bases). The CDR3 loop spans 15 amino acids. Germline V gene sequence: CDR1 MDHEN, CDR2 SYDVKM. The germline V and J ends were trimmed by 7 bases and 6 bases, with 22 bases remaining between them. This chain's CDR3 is CASNMGGDTPSEQYF. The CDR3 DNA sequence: TGTGCCAGCAACATGGGTGGGGACACCCCTTCCGAGCAGTACTTC.

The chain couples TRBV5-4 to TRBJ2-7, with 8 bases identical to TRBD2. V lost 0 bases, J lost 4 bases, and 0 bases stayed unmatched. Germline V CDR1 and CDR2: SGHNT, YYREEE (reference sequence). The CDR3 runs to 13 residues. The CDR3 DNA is TGTGCCAGCAGCTTGGGCGGGGGGTACGAGCAGTACTTC. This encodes CASSLGGGYEQYF.

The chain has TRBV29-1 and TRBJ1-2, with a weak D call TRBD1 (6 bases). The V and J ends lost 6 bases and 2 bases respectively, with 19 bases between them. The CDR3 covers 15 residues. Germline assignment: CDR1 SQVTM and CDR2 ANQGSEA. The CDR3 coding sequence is TGCAGCGTGGACCCGGGGGCAGGGAGAAACTATGGCTACACCTTC. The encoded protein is CSVDPGAGRNYGYTF. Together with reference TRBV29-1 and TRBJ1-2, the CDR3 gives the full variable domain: SAVISQKPSRDICQRGTSLTIQCQVDSQVTMMFWYRQQPGQSLTLIATANQGSEATYESGFVIDKFPISRPNLTFSTLTVSNMSPEDSSIYLCSVDPGAGRNYGYTFGSGTRLTVV.

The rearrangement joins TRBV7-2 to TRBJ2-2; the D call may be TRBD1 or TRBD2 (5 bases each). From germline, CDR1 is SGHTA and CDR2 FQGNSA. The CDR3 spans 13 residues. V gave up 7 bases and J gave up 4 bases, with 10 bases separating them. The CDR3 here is CASTGLITGELFF. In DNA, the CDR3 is TGTGCCAGCACGGGGCTTATCACCGGGGAGCTGTTTTTT.

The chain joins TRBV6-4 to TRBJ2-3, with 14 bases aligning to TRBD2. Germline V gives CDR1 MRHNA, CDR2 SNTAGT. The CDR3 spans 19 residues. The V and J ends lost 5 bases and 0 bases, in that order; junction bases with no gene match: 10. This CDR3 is CASSPSRLAGGKSTDTQYF. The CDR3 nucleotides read TGTGCCAGCAGTCCTTCTCGACTAGCGGGAGGGAAAAGCACAGATACGCAGTATTTT.